This record covers a single TCR beta chain. In the original workflow: For nucleated cells, counts were estimated from reference gene primer amplification. Some clones are missing from TCRdb's copy, which holds only in-frame ones; the method was immunoSEQ multiplex PCR. That table gives V, J and clone size, and the DNA gave D and trimming. The sample lists approximately 250,000 clones, roughly 82% occurring once. The CDR3 is 13 amino acids. Germline V gene data show CDR1 as KGHSH and CDR2 as LQKENI. V shed 6 bases and J shed 0 bases, with 9 bases lying between them. This sample was included in a study of blood T cell repertoires in COVID-19. Study overall: Samples of COVID-19 (acute and convalescent) were obtained from the United States, Italy and Spain.

This clonotype was obtained from a woman at least 80 years old with COVID-19, enrolled during active disease. This chain joins TRBV18 and TRBJ2-7; TRBD1 might be the D (5 bases). Specimen: peripheral blood. The CDR3: CASSYRSSYEQYF. CDR3 nucleotide sequence: TGTGCCAGCTCGTACAGGAGCTCCTACGAGCAGTACTTC.